Following are 7 T cell receptor beta chains from one sample sequenced in a study of a mutant IDH1 vaccine in newly diagnosed glioma. The antigens of these receptors remain unknown. TCRdb's copy holds only in-frame clones and misses some; the assay was immunoSEQ multiplex PCR. The sample includes more than 45,000 clones, 70% to 90% of them seen just once. The time point was: week 35, safety follow-up. The investigators gave 300 ug of mutant IDH1 20-mer peptide in each vaccine dose, together with topical imiquimod. Sequencing was performed on PBMCs, taken from a glioma patient whose treatment included an IDH1 peptide vaccine. The receptors shown here come from a woman in her thirties or forties with glioma.

The chain links TRBV10-3 to TRBJ1-2; no clear D. Germline V gene lookup returns CDR1 ENHRY and CDR2 SYGVKD. The CDR3 runs to 14 residues. V lost 3 bases and J 2 bases, leaving 10 bases between the germline ends. CDR3 region: CAISDPPGNYGYTF. CDR3 bases: TGTGCCATCAGTGACCCCCCAGGAAACTATGGCTACACCTTC.

The chain has TRBV5-1 and TRBJ2-2; D call uncertain. CDR3 length: 14 residues. Trimming shortened V by 1 base and J by 3 bases, and 7 bases separated the two germline ends. The germline gives CDR1 SGHRS, CDR2 YFSETQ. Here the CDR3 reads CASSLWSYTGELFF. Written as DNA, the CDR3 is TGCGCCAGCAGCTTGTGGTCCTACACCGGGGAGCTGTTTTTT.

The chain recombines TRBV4-1 with TRBJ1-3; D gene ambiguous. Trimming took off 1 base at V and 0 bases at J, with 13 bases between the two ends. CDR3 length: 17 amino acids. From germline, CDR1 is MGHRA and CDR2 YSYEKL. The DNA of the CDR3 is TGCGCCAGCAGCCAAGTTGAACTCCGCTTCTCTGGAAACACCATATATTTT. Protein sequence: CASSQVELRFSGNTIYF.

This chain uses TRBV14 with TRBJ1-1; D possibly corresponds to TRBD1 (5 bases). The CDR3 spans 15 residues. Germline CDR1 is SGHDN and CDR2 is FVKESK. The V and J ends lost 3 bases and 0 bases respectively, with 11 bases between them. In DNA form, the CDR3 reads TGTGCCAGCAGCCACTACGGGACCGTGAACACTGAAGCTTTCTTT. Translating it yields CASSHYGTVNTEAFF. Together with reference TRBV14 and TRBJ1-1, the CDR3 gives the full variable domain: EAGVTQFPSHSVIEKGQTVTLRCDPISGHDNLYWYRRVMGKEIKFLLHFVKESKQDESGMPNNRFLAERTGGTYSTLKVQPAELEDSGVYFCASSHYGTVNTEAFFGQGTRLTVV.

This clone appeared once. The chain carries TRBV7-9 and TRBJ2-7; D gene unclear. Between the trimmed V and J ends, which lost 4 bases and 5 bases, there was a span of 9 bases. The CDR3 runs 12 residues. Per germline, CDR1 SEHNR and CDR2 FQNEAQ (reference sequence). CDR3 nucleotide sequence: TGTGCCAGCAGCTCCATCCCGGACGAGCAGTACTTC. Protein: CASSSIPDEQYF.

The V and J genes are TRBV5-4 and TRBJ2-5; a weak D match, TRBD2 (5 bases). V was shortened by 2 bases and J by 7 bases, with 18 bases between the two germline ends. Germline loops: CDR1 SGHNT, CDR2 YYREEE (reference sequence). This CDR3 has 15 amino acids. The CDR3 loop reads CASSFLSQPSGTQYF. The DNA of the CDR3 is TGTGCCAGCAGCTTTCTGAGCCAACCGAGCGGGACCCAGTACTTC.

This sequence joins TRBV7-9 and TRBJ2-2; 9 nucleotides align to TRBD2. The CDR3 covers 16 residues. Germline lookup yields CDR1 SEHNR and CDR2 FQNEAQ (reference sequence). V was clipped by 3 bases and J by 6 bases; unmatched bases: 8. The CDR3 loop is CASSFSLAGRPGELFF. The DNA of the CDR3 is TGTGCCAGCAGCTTTTCGCTAGCGGGACGGCCCGGGGAGCTGTTTTTT.